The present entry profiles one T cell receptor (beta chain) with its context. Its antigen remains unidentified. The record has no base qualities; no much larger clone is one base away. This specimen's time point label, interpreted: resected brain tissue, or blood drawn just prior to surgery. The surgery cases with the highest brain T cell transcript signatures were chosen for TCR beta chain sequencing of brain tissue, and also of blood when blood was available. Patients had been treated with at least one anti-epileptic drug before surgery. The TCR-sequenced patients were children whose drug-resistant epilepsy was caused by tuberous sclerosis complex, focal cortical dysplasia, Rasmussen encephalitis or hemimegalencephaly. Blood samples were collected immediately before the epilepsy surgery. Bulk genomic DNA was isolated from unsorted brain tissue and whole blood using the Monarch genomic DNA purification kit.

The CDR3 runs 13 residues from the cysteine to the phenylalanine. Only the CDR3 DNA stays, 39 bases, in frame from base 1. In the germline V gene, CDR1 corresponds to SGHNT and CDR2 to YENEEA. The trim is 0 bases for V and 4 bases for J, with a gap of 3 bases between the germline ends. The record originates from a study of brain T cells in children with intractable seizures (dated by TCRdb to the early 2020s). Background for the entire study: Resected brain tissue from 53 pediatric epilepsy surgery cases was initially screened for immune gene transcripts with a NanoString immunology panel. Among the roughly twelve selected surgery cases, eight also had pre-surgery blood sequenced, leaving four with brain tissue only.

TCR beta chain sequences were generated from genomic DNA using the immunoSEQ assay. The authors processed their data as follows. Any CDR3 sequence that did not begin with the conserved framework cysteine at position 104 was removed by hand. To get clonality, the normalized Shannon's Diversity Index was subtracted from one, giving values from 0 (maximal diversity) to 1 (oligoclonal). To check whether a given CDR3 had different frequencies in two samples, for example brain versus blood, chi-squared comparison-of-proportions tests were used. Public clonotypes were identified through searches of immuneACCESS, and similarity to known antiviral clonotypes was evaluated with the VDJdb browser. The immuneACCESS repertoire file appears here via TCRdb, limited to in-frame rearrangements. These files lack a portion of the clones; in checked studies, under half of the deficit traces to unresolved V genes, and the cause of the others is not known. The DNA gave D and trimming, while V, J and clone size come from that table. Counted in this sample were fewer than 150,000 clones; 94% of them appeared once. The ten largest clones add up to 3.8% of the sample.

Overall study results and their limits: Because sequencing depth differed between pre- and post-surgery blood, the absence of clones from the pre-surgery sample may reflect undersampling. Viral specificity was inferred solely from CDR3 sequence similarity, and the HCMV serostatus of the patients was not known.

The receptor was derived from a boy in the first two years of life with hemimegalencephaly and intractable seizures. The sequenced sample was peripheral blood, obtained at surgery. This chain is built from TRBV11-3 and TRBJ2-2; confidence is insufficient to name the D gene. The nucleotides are TGTGCCAGCAGCTTAGACAGCACCGGGGAGCTGTTTTTT. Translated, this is CASSLDSTGELFF. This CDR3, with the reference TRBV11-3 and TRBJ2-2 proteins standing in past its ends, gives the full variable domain EAGVVQSPRYKIIEKKQPVAFWCNPISGHNTLYWYLQNLGQGPELLIRYENEEAVDDSQLPKDRFSAERLKGVDSTLKIQPAELGDSAVYLCASSLDSTGELFFGEGSRLTVL.